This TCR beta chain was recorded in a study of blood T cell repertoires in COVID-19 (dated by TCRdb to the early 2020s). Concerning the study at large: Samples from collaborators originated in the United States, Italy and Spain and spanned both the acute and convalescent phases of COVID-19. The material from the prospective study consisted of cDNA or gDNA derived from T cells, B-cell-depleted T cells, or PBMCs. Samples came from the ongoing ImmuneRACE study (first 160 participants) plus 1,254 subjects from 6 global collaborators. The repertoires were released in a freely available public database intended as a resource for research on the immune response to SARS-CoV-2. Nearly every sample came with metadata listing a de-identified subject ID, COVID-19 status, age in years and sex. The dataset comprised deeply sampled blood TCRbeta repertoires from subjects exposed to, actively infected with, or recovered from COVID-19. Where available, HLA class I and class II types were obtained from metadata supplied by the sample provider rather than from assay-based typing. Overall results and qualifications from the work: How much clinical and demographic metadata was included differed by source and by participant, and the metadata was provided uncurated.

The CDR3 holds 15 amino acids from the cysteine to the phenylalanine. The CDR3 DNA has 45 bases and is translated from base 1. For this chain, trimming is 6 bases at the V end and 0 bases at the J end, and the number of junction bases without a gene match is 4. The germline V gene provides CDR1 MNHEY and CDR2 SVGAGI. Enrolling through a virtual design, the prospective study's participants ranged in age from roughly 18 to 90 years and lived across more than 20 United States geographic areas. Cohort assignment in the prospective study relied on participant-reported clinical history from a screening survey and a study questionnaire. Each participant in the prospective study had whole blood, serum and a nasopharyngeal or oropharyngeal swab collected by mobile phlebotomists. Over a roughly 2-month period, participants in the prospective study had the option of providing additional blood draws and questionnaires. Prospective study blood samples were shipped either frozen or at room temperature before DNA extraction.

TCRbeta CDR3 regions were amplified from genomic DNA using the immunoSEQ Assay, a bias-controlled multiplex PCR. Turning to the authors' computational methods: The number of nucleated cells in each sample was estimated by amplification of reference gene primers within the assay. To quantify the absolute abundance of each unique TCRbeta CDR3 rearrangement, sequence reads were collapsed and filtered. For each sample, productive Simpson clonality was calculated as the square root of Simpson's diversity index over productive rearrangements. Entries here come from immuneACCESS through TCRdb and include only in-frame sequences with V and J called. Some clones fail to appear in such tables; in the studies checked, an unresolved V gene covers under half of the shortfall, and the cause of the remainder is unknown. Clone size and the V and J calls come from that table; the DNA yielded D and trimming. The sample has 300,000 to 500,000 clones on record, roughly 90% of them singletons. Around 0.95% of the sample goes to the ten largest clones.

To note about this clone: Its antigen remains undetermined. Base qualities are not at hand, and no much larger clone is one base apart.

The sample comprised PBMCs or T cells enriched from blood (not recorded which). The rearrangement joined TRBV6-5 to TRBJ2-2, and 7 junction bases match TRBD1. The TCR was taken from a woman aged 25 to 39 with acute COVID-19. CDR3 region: CASRRTGTNTGELFF. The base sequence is TGTGCCAGCAGAAGGACAGGAACGAACACCGGGGAGCTGTTTTTT.